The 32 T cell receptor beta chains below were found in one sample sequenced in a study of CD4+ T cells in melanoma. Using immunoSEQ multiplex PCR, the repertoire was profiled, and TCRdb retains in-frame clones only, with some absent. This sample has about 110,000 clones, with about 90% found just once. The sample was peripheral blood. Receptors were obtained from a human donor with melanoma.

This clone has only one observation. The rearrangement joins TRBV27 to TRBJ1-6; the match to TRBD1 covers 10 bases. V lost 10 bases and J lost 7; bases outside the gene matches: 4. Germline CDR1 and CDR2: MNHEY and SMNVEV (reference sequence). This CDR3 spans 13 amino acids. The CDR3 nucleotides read TGTGCCATTTCGACAGGGGGCAATTCACCCCTCCACTTT. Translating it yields CAISTGGNSPLHF.

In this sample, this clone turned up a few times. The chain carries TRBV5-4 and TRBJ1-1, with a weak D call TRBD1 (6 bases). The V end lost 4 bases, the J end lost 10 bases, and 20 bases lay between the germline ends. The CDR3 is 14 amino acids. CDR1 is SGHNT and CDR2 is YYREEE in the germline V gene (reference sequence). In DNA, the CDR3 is TGTGCCAGCAGCCTCAACCGACAGGATCTTCGAGCTTTCTTT. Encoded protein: CASSLNRQDLRAFF.

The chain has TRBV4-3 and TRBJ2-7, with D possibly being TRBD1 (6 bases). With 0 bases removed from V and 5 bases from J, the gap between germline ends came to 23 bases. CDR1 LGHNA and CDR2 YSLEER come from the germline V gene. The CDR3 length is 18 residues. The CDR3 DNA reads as TGCGCCAGCAGCCAAGAATTCCTTTTAGGGGGTATGGGCAACGAGCAGTACTTC. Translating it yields CASSQEFLLGGMGNEQYF.

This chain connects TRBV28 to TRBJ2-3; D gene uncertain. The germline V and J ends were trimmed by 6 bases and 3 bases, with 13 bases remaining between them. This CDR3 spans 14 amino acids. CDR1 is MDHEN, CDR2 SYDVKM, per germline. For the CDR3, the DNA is TGTGCCAGCAGCCCAAGACTGGAAACAGATACGCAGTATTTT. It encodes CASSPRLETDTQYF.

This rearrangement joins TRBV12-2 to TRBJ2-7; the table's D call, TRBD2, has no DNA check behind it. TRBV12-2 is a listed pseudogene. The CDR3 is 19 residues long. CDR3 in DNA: TGTGCAAGTCGCTTAGCGCGGCTAGCGGGAGGGCCTCGGAGAGACGAGCAGTACTTC. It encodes CASRLARLAGGPRRDEQYF.

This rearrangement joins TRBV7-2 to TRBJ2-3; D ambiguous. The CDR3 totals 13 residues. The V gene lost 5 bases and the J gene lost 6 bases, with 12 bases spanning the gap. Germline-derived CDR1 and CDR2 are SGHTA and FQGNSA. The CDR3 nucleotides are TGTGCCAGCAGCCCCATTGCCCCGGATACGCAGTATTTT. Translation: CASSPIAPDTQYF. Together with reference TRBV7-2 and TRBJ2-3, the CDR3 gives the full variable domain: GAGVSQSPSNKVTEKGKDVELRCDPISGHTALYWYRQSLGQGLEFLIYFQGNSAPDKSGLPSDRFSAERTGGSVSTLTIQRTQQEDSAVYLCASSPIAPDTQYFGPGTRLTVL.

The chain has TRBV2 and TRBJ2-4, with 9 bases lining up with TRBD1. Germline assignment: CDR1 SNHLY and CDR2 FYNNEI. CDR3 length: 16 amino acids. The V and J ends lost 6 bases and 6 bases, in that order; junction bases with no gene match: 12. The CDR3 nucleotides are TGTGCCAGCAGGGGACAGGGTTTGAATCCAGGAAACATTCAGTACTTC. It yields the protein CASRGQGLNPGNIQYF. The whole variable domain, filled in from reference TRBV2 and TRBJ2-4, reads EPEVTQTPSHQVTQMGQEVILRCVPISNHLYFYWYRQILGQKVEFLVSFYNNEISEKSEIFDDQFSVERPDGSNFTLKIRSTKLEDSAMYFCASRGQGLNPGNIQYFGAGTRLSVL.

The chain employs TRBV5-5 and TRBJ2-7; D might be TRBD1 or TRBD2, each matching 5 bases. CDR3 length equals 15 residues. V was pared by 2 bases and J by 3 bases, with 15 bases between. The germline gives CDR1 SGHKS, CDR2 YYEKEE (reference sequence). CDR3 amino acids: CASSFDWGPHYEQYF. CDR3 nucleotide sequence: TGTGCCAGCAGCTTTGATTGGGGACCCCACTACGAGCAGTACTTC.

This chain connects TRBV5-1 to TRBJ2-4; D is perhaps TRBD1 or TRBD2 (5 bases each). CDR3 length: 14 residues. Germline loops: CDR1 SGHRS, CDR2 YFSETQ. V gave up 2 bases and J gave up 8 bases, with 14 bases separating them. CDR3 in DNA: TGCGCCAGCAGCTTCGGGACGAGAGGGGACATTCAGTACTTC. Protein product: CASSFGTRGDIQYF. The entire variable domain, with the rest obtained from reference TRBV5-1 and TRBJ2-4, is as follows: KAGVTQTPRYLIKTRGQQVTLSCSPISGHRSVSWYQQTPGQGLQFLFEYFSETQRNKGNFPGRFSGRQFSNSRSEMNVSTLELGDSALYLCASSFGTRGDIQYFGAGTRLSVL.

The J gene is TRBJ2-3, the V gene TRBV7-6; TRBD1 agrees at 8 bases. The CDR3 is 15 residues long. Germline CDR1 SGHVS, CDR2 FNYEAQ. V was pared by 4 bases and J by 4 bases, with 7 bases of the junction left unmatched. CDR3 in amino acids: CASSSGQGSADTQYF. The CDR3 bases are TGTGCCAGCAGCTCTGGACAGGGTAGTGCAGATACGCAGTATTTT.

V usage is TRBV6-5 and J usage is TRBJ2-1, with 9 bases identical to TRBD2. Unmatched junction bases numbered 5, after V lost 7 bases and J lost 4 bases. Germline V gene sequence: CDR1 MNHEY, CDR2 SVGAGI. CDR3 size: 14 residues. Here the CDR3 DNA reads TGTGCCAGCACCCGGCGGGAGGGGTACAATGAGCAGTTCTTC. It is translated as CASTRREGYNEQFF.

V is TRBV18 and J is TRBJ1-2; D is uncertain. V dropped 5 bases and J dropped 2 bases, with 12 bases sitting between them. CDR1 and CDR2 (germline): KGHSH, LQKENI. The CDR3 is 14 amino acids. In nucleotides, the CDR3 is TGTGCCAGCTCAGAGCTAAACGCAAACTATGGCTACACCTTC. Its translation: CASSELNANYGYTF.

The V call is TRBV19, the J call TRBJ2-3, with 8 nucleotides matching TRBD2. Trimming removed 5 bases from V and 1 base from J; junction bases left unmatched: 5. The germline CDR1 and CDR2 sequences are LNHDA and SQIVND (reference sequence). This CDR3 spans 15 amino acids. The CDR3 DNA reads TGTGCCAGTAGTCTAGCGGGCCTCCGCACAGATACGCAGTATTTT. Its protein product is CASSLAGLRTDTQYF.

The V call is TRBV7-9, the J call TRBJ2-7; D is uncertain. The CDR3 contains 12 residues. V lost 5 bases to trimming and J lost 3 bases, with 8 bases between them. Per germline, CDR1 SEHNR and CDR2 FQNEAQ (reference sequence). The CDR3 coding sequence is TGTGCCAGCAGCAGACTCCTCTACGAGCAGTACTTC. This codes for CASSRLLYEQYF.

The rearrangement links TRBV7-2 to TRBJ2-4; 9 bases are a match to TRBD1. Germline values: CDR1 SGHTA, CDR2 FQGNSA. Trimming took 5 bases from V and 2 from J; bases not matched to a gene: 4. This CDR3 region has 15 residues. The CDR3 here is CASSLGQGTKNIQYF. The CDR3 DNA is TGTGCCAGCAGCCTGGGACAGGGAACCAAAAACATTCAGTACTTC. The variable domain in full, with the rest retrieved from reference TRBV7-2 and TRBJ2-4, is GAGVSQSPSNKVTEKGKDVELRCDPISGHTALYWYRQSLGQGLEFLIYFQGNSAPDKSGLPSDRFSAERTGGSVSTLTIQRTQQEDSAVYLCASSLGQGTKNIQYFGAGTRLSVL.

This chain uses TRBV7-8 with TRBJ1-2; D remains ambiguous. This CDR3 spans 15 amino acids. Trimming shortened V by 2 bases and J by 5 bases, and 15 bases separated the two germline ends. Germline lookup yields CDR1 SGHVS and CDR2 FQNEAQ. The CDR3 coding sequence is TGTGCCAGCAGCTTATGGCAGGCGAGAACTTATGGCTACACCTTC. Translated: CASSLWQARTYGYTF.

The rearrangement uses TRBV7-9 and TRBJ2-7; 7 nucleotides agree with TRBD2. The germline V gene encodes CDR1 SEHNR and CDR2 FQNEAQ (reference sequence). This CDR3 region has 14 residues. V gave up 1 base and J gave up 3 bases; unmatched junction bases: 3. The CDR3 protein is CASSLGTSDYEQYF. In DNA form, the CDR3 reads TGTGCCAGCAGCTTAGGCACTAGCGACTACGAGCAGTACTTC. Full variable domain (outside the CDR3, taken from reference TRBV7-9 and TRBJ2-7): DTGVSQNPRHKITKRGQNVTFRCDPISEHNRLYWYRQTLGQGPEFLTYFQNEAQLEKSRLLSDRFSAERPKGSFSTLEIQRTEQGDSAMYLCASSLGTSDYEQYFGPGTRLTVT.

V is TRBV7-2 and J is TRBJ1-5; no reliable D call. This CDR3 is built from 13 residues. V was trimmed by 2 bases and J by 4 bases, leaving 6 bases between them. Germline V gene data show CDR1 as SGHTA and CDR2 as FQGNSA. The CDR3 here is CASSLKGNQPQHF. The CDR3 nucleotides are TGTGCCAGCAGCTTAAAGGGAAATCAGCCCCAGCATTTT.

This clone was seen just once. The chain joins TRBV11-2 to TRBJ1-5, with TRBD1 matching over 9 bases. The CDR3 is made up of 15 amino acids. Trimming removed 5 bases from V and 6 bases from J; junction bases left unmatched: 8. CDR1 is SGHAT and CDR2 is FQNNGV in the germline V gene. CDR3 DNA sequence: TGTGCCAGCAGCGCGGGACAGGGAGGAGTTCAGCCCCAGCATTTT. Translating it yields CASSAGQGGVQPQHF.

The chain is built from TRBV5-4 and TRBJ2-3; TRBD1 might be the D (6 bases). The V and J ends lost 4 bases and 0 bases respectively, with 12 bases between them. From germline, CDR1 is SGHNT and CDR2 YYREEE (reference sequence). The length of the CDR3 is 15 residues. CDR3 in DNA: TGTGCCAGCAGCATACAGGGAGCTAGCACAGATACGCAGTATTTT. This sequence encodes CASSIQGASTDTQYF. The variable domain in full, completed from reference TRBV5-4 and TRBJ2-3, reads ETGVTQSPTHLIKTRGQQVTLRCSSQSGHNTVSWYQQALGQGPQFIFQYYREEENGRGNFPPRFSGLQFPNYSSELNVNALELDDSALYLCASSIQGASTDTQYFGPGTRLTVL.

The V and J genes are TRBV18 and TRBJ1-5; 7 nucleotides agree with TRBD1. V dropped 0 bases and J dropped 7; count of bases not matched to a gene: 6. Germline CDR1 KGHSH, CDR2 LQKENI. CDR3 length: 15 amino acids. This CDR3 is CASSPPDREDQPQHF. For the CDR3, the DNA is TGTGCCAGCTCACCACCTGACAGGGAAGACCAGCCCCAGCATTTT.

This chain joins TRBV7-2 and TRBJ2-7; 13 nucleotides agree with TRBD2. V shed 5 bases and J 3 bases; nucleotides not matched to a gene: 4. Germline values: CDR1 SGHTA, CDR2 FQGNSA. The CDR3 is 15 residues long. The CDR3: CASSRGTSGIYEQYF. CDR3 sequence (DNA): TGTGCCAGCAGCCGAGGGACTAGCGGGATCTACGAGCAGTACTTC.

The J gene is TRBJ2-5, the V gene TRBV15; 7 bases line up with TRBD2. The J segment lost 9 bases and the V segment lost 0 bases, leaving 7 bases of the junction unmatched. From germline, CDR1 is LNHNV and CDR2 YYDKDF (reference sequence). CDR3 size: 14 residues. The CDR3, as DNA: TGTGCCACCAGCAGAGAGGGGGAGGGCGGTGCCCAGTACTTC. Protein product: CATSREGEGGAQYF. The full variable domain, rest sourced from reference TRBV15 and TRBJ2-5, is DAMVIQNPRYQVTQFGKPVTLSCSQTLNHNVMYWYQQKSSQAPKLLFHYYDKDFNNEADTPDNFQSRRPNTSFCFLDIRSPGLGDTAMYLCATSREGEGGAQYFGPGTRLLVL.

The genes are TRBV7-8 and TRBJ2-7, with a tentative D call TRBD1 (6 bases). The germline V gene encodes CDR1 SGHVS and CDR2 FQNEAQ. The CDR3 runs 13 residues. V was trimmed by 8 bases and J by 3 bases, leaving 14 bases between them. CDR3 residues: CASGPGAGYEQYF. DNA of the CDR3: TGTGCCAGCGGTCCAGGGGCGGGCTACGAGCAGTACTTC.

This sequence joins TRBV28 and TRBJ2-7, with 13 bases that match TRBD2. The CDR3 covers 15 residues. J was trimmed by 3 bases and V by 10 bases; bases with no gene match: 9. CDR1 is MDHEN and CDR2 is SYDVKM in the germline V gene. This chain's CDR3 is CATLAGGTEFYEQYF. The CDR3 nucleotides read TGTGCCACACTAGCGGGAGGGACCGAATTCTACGAGCAGTACTTC.

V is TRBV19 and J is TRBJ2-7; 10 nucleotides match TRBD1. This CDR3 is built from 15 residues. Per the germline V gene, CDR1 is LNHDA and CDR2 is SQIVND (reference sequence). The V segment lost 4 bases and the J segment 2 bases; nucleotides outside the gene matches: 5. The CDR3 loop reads CASSNPGQGTYEQYF. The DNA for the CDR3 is TGTGCCAGTAGTAATCCGGGACAGGGGACCTACGAGCAGTACTTC. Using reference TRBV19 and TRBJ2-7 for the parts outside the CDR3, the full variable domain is DGGITQSPKYLFRKEGQNVTLSCEQNLNHDAMYWYRQDPGQGLRLIYYSQIVNDFQKGDIAEGYSVSREKKESFPLTVTSAQKNPTAFYLCASSNPGQGTYEQYFGPGTRLTVT.

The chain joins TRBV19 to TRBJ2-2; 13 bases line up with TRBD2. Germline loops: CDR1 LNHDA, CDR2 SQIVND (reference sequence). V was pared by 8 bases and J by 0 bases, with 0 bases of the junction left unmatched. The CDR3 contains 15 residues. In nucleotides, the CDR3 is TGTGCCAGTGGACTAGCGGGAGCGAACACCGGGGAGCTGTTTTTT. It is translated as CASGLAGANTGELFF.

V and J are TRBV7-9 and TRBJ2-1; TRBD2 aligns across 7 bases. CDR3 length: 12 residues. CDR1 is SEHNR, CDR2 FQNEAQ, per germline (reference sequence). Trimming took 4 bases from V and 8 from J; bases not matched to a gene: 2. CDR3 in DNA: TGTGCCAGCAGCTCCAGCGGGGATGAGCAGTTCTTC. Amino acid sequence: CASSSSGDEQFF. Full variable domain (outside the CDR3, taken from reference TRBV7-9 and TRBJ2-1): DTGVSQNPRHKITKRGQNVTFRCDPISEHNRLYWYRQTLGQGPEFLTYFQNEAQLEKSRLLSDRFSAERPKGSFSTLEIQRTEQGDSAMYLCASSSSGDEQFFGPGTRLTVL.

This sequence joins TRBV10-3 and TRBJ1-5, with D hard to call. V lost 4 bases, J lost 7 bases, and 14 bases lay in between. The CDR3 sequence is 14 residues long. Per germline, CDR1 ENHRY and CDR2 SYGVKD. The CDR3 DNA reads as TGTGCCATCAGTGTGGAGGGTGCGGGGCAGCCCCAGCATTTT. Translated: CAISVEGAGQPQHF.

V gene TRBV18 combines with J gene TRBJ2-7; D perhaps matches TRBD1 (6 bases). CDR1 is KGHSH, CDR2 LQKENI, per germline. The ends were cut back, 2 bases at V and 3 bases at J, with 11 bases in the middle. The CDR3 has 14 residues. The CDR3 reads CASSPEGESYEQYF. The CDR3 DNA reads TGTGCCAGCTCACCAGAGGGGGAAAGCTACGAGCAGTACTTC.

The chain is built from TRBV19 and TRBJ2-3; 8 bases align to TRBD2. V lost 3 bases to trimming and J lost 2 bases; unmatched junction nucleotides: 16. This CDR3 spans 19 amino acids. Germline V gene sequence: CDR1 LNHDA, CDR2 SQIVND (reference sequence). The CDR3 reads CASSIWRAGAPSTTDTQYF. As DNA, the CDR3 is TGTGCCAGTAGTATTTGGAGAGCGGGGGCTCCTTCTACCACAGATACGCAGTATTTT.

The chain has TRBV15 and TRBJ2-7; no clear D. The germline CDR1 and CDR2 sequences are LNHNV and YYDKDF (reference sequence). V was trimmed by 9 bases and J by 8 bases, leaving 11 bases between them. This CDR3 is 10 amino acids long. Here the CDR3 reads CATPGIKQYF. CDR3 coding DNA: TGTGCCACTCCGGGCATCAAGCAGTACTTC.